This T cell receptor (beta chain) comes out of a study of spatial heterogeneity in lung cancer. This clonotype was picked up many times. MiXCR, applied by TCRdb to the 5' RACE reads, yields one record per CDR3 protein. The data show 40,000 to 45,000 distinct CDR3 sequences, roughly 7.1% seen once. Time point reported: sample taken at primary tumor resection. TCRs were sequenced from unsorted whole RNA of tumor, nontumor lung or PBMC. The length of the CDR3 is 12 residues. Between the trimmed V and J ends, which lost 5 bases and 11 bases, there was a span of 15 bases. Germline CDR1 and CDR2: SEHNR and FQNEAQ (reference sequence).

This chain links TRBV7-9 with TRBJ2-5; D ambiguous. The input for sequencing was PBMCs, taken at surgery. The sequence derives from a female donor with early-stage non-small cell lung cancer. The CDR3 DNA is TGTGCCAGCAGCCAAGGGCTGATTCGACAGTACTTC. As protein: CASSQGLIRQYF.